This T cell receptor beta chain was recorded in a study of STAT5B mutations in CD4+ large granular lymphocyte leukemia. Original handling: The detection floor for productive clonotype frequency was 2.59 x 10-5. TCRdb keeps only in-frame clones here, not all; method: immunoSEQ multiplex PCR. The V and J calls and the clone size are those of that table, but D and trimming were determined from the DNA. The sample contains some 27,000 clones, 70% to 75% of which appear only once. Concerning this clone: Antigen: not known.

Whole-study findings and limits: Patient CD4-sorted repertoires looked more clonal than healthy CD4+ repertoires, even without putative leukemic clones. Main leukemic clonotypes were patient-specific, but roughly 26% appeared at low frequency elsewhere.

This receptor was taken from a human donor in good health. Input material: CD4+ T cells from blood buffy coats.

The CDR3 reads CASSSGTGRWNIQYF. CDR3 DNA sequence: TGTGCCAGCAGCTCGGGGACAGGGCGATGGAACATTCAGTACTTC. This chain links TRBV11-2 with TRBJ2-4, with 9 bases fitting TRBD1. V shed 4 bases and J 7 bases; nucleotides not matched to a gene: 8. CDR1 SGHAT and CDR2 FQNNGV come from the germline V gene. CDR3 length: 15 amino acids.